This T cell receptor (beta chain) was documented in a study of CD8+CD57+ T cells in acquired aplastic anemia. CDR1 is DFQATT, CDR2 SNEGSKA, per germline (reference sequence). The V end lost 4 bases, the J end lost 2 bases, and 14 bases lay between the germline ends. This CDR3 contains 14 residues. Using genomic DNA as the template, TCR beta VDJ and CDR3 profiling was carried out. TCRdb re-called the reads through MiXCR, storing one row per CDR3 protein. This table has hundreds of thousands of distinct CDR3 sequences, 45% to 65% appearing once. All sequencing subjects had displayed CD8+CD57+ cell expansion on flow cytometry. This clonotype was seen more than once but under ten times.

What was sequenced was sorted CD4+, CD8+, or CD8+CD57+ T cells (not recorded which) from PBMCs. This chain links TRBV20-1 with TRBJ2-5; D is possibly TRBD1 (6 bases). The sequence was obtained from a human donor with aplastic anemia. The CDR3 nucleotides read TGCAGTGCTACCTCTGGGACAAATCAAGAGACCCAGTACTTC. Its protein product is CSATSGTNQETQYF.